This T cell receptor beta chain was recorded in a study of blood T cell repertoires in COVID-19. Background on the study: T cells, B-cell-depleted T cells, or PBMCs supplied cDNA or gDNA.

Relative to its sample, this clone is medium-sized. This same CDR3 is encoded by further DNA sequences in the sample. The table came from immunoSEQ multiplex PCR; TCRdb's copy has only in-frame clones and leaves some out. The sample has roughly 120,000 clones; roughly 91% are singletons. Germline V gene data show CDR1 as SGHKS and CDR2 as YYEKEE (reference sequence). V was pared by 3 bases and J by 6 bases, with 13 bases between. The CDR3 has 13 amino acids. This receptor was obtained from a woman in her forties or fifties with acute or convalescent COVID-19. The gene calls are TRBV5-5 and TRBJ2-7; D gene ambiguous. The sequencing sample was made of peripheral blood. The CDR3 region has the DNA TGTGCCAGCAGCTCCAGACCCTCGGGCGAGCAGTACTTC. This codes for CASSSRPSGEQYF.